This T cell receptor (beta chain) stems from a study of blood T cell repertoires in COVID-19. Germline assignment: CDR1 SGHVS and CDR2 FNYEAQ. With V trimmed by 5 bases and J by 4 bases, 8 bases remained unmatched. There are 16 residues in the CDR3. The method was immunoSEQ multiplex PCR; TCRdb's version includes in-frame clones alone and lacks a portion of them. The repertoire has about 400,000 clones, 87% of them found once; the top ten carry 2.5% to 3%. This chain connects TRBV7-6 to TRBJ1-5; TRBD1 matches at 10 bases. Sequencing input: PBMCs or T cells enriched from blood (not recorded which). This receptor was taken from a young woman who had recovered from COVID-19. The CDR3 is CASSPSGTGDNQPQHF. The CDR3 nucleotides read TGTGCCAGCAGCCCCTCCGGGACAGGGGATAATCAGCCCCAGCATTTT.